This passage covers 21 T cell receptor beta chains from one sample sequenced in a study of blood T cells in healthy people across ages. The authors ran a second PCR of about 7 to 12 cycles using a sample-barcoded 5' primer and a J-beta primer mix. TCRdb re-called the 5' RACE reads with MiXCR, one entry per CDR3 protein. The repertoire holds over a million distinct CDR3 sequences, with around 43% as singletons. The sequencing sample was made of blood. These receptors originate from a woman aged 60-75 years in good health.

The V call is TRBV14, the J call TRBJ1-4; D possibly corresponds to TRBD1 (6 bases). Germline V gene sequence: CDR1 SGHDN, CDR2 FVKESK. This CDR3 has 15 amino acids. Trimming cost V 1 base and J 7 bases, with 13 bases left between them. The CDR3 DNA follows: TGTGCCAGCAGCCAAGCAGGGGTCGGGATTGAAAAACTGTTTTTT. Protein sequence: CASSQAGVGIEKLFF. The full variable domain, with the rest looked up from reference TRBV14 and TRBJ1-4, is EAGVTQFPSHSVIEKGQTVTLRCDPISGHDNLYWYRRVMGKEIKFLLHFVKESKQDESGMPNNRFLAERTGGTYSTLKVQPAELEDSGVYFCASSQAGVGIEKLFFGSGTQLSVL.

This clonotype was counted between two and nine times. The V gene is TRBV7-8, the J gene TRBJ2-7; TRBD2 might be the D (7 bases). The CDR3 runs 14 residues. Germline CDR1 SGHVS, CDR2 FQNEAQ. V lost 3 bases, J lost 3 bases, and 12 bases lay in between. CDR3 sequence: CASSLGGGIYEQYF. The CDR3 nucleotides are TGTGCCAGCAGCTTGGGAGGGGGGATCTACGAGCAGTACTTC.

The chain combines TRBV27 with TRBJ1-2, with D perhaps matching TRBD1 (6 bases). CDR3 length equals 13 residues. V shed 6 bases and J shed 8 bases, with 16 bases lying between them. Looked up from germline, CDR1 is MNHEY and CDR2 is SMNVEV (reference sequence). The CDR3 region has the DNA TGTGCCAGCAGGGGGGCAGGCCCATTAGGCTACACCTTC. Its translation: CASRGAGPLGYTF.

V usage is TRBV13 and J usage is TRBJ2-5; 13 nucleotides line up with TRBD2. CDR3 length equals 18 residues. The germline gives CDR1 PRHDT, CDR2 FYEKMQ (reference sequence). With 5 bases clipped from V and 1 base from J, the junction kept 10 bases outside the gene matches. The CDR3 protein is CASSHTGTSGESQETQYF. The DNA for the CDR3 is TGTGCCAGCAGCCATACCGGGACTAGCGGGGAAAGCCAAGAGACCCAGTACTTC.

V gene TRBV20-1 combines with J gene TRBJ2-3, with D maybe TRBD2 (6 bases). Trimming cost V 6 bases and J 6 bases, with 10 bases left between them. Germline V gives CDR1 DFQATT, CDR2 SNEGSKA (reference sequence). The CDR3 is 11 residues long. The CDR3: CSAPAGDTQYF. The CDR3 nucleotides read TGCAGTGCCCCTGCGGGGGATACGCAGTATTTT.

In its sample, this clonotype was seen a few times. V is TRBV7-2 and J is TRBJ1-4; the D gene is possibly TRBD1 (5 bases). Germline V CDR1 and CDR2: SGHTA, FQGNSA. CDR3 size: 16 residues. V lost 0 bases and J 0 bases, leaving 8 bases between the germline ends. As DNA, the CDR3 is TGTGCCAGCAGCTTAGCGAAACAGGCAACTAATGAAAAACTGTTTTTT. Translated, it gives CASSLAKQATNEKLFF.

The chain recombines TRBV4-1 with TRBJ2-2, with 11 bases aligning to TRBD1. In germline, CDR1 is MGHRA, CDR2 YSYEKL. This CDR3 contains 18 residues. With V trimmed by 0 bases and J by 6 bases, 9 bases remained unmatched. The CDR3 reads CASSQDSRTGGFAGELFF. The CDR3 nucleotides are TGCGCCAGCAGCCAAGATTCCAGGACAGGGGGCTTCGCCGGGGAGCTGTTTTTT.

Written as DNA, the CDR3 is TGTGCCAGCAGCCCCGGGACAGGGAGCCACGAGCAGTACTTC. It is translated as CASSPGTGSHEQYF. This chain uses TRBV14 with TRBJ2-7; 9 positions agree with TRBD1. Germline V gene sequence: CDR1 SGHDN, CDR2 FVKESK. This CDR3 comprises 14 residues. V was clipped by 4 bases and J by 5 bases; unmatched bases: 6.

J is TRBJ2-2 and V is TRBV10-2; TRBD1 matches at 12 bases. In germline, CDR1 is WSHSY, CDR2 SAAADI. The CDR3 covers 17 residues. Trimming cost V 2 bases and J 7 bases; bases outside gene matches: 8. CDR3 sequence reads: CASSEIPGQGAYGELFF. In nucleotides, the CDR3 is TGCGCCAGCAGTGAGATACCGGGACAGGGGGCTTACGGGGAGCTGTTTTTT.

This chain joins TRBV2 and TRBJ2-5; tentatively, D is TRBD1 or TRBD2 (6 bases each). CDR3 length: 15 amino acids. Germline V gene sequence: CDR1 SNHLY, CDR2 FYNNEI. V lost 4 bases, J lost 1 base, and 13 bases lay in between. The CDR3 loop reads CASSVTGALQETQYF. The CDR3 DNA is TGTGCCAGCAGTGTAACGGGGGCCCTCCAAGAGACCCAGTACTTC.

This clonotype has only a few counts. The chain recombines TRBV29-1 with TRBJ2-7; D possibly corresponds to TRBD2 (5 bases). Trimming took 4 bases from V and 3 from J, leaving 13 bases between them. The CDR3 is made up of 13 amino acids. Germline CDR1 reads SQVTM; CDR2 reads ANQGSEA. CDR3 region: CSVGGSSNYEQYF. CDR3 DNA sequence: TGCAGCGTTGGAGGGTCGTCGAACTACGAGCAGTACTTC.

In DNA form, the CDR3 reads TGTGCCAGCAGTTGGGATAGCGGGGGAGGCACAGATACGCAGTATTTT. It yields the protein CASSWDSGGGTDTQYF. The chain uses TRBV28 and TRBJ2-3, with 9 bases fitting TRBD2. CDR1 MDHEN and CDR2 SYDVKM come from the germline V gene. The V segment lost 4 bases and the J segment 1 base; nucleotides outside the gene matches: 6. The CDR3 is 16 residues long.

This clonotype was picked up a small number of times. The chain combines TRBV5-1 with TRBJ2-7; D call uncertain. The V end was cut by 4 bases, the J end by 5 bases, with 13 bases between. The germline gives CDR1 SGHRS, CDR2 YFSETQ. This CDR3 comprises 13 residues. CDR3 sequence: CASSLAVLHEQYF. The CDR3 bases are TGCGCCAGCAGCCTCGCCGTCCTTCACGAGCAGTACTTC.

This chain joins TRBV7-9 and TRBJ1-5, with a possible D match to TRBD1 (6 bases). CDR3 size: 13 residues. Trimming cost V 5 bases and J 6 bases, with 11 bases left between them. Germline V gene lookup returns CDR1 SEHNR and CDR2 FQNEAQ (reference sequence). Here the CDR3 reads CASSHIGGQPQHF. In nucleotides, the CDR3 is TGTGCCAGCAGCCATATAGGGGGTCAGCCCCAGCATTTT.

A few counts support this clonotype. This chain connects TRBV18 to TRBJ2-7; no clear D gene. Deletions cut 4 bases from V and 7 bases from J, with 11 bases between. This CDR3 has 12 amino acids. Germline CDR1 KGHSH, CDR2 LQKENI. CDR3 amino acids: CASSRPPLEQYF. The DNA of the CDR3 is TGTGCCAGCTCACGTCCACCGCTGGAGCAGTACTTC.

V is TRBV6-4 and J is TRBJ2-1; possibly TRBD1 for D (6 bases). The germline gives CDR1 MRHNA, CDR2 SNTAGT. The CDR3 loop spans 12 amino acids. V lost 2 bases, J lost 10 bases, and 9 bases lay in between. For the CDR3, the DNA is TGTGCCAGCAGTGACCTTACAGGGGAGCAGTTCTTC. It codes for CASSDLTGEQFF.

This chain joins TRBV11-2 and TRBJ2-1; 11 positions agree with TRBD2. The CDR3 runs 17 residues. Germline values: CDR1 SGHAT, CDR2 FQNNGV. The V gene end was trimmed by 6 bases and the J gene end by 0 bases; junction bases not matched to a gene: 7. The CDR3 is CASSPTGTSGSYNEQFF. CDR3 sequence (DNA): TGTGCCAGCAGTCCCACCGGGACTAGCGGCTCCTACAATGAGCAGTTCTTC.

This clonotype was detected a few times. The chain recombines TRBV27 with TRBJ2-3, with 11 bases identical to TRBD2. This CDR3 region has 15 residues. Trimming took 6 bases from V and 2 from J; bases not matched to a gene: 4. From germline, CDR1 is MNHEY and CDR2 SMNVEV (reference sequence). This chain's CDR3 is CASRGLAELTDTQYF. DNA for the CDR3: TGTGCCAGCAGGGGACTAGCGGAACTCACAGATACGCAGTATTTT.

The chain combines TRBV9 with TRBJ2-7; D possibly matches TRBD1 or TRBD2 (5 bases each). V gave up 2 bases and J gave up 6 bases, with 12 bases separating them. The CDR3 covers 13 residues. Germline values: CDR1 SGDLS, CDR2 YYNGEE. Here the CDR3 DNA reads TGTGCCAGCAGCGTGTTAGGGGAGAGCGAGCAGTACTTC. It yields the protein CASSVLGESEQYF.

The chain couples TRBV29-1 to TRBJ2-5, with 8 bases that match TRBD1. The end of the DNA is better explained by TRBJ2-7, so the J call may be wrong. The CDR3 totals 15 residues. The V gene's germline CDR1 is SQVTM and CDR2 ANQGSEA. CDR3: CSVGGGTGNTYEQYF. CDR3 DNA: TGCAGCGTCGGAGGCGGGACAGGCAATACCTACGAGCAGTACTTC.

This clonotype came up many times. The chain is built from TRBV12-3 or TRBV12-4 and TRBJ2-5, with D maybe TRBD2 (5 bases). The CDR3 has 12 residues. The germline V and J ends were trimmed by 6 bases and 2 bases, with 7 bases remaining between them. The CDR3 sequence is CASSRLQETQYF. The CDR3 coding sequence is TGTGCCAGCAGCCGACTACAAGAGACCCAGTACTTC.